These 5 T cell receptor beta chains were sequenced from one sample in a study of T cell repertoires in cytomegalovirus infection. TCRdb reprocessed the reads via MiXCR and lists one record per CDR3 protein. The sample includes about 250,000 distinct CDR3 sequences, around 15% of them seen just once. The source material was CD8+ T cells from PBMCs. The receptor source for this set is a human donor in good health (CMV status not recorded). Some clones in this sample may be carry-over from other donors' samples.

This clonotype was seen a handful of times. The chain combines TRBV9 with TRBJ2-7, with a possible D match to TRBD2 (7 bases). From germline, CDR1 is SGDLS and CDR2 YYNGEE. The CDR3 loop spans 14 amino acids. Trimming stripped 5 bases from V and 2 bases from J, with 14 bases between. The CDR3 loop is CASSRRGPPYEQYF. In nucleotides, the CDR3 is TGTGCCAGCAGTCGGCGGGGGCCCCCCTACGAGCAGTACTTC.

This clonotype was seen only a few times. The genes are TRBV10-3 and TRBJ1-1, with D maybe TRBD1 (6 bases). The germline CDR1 and CDR2 sequences are ENHRY and SYGVKD. The CDR3 is 13 residues long. Between the trimmed V and J ends, which lost 4 bases and 1 base, there was a span of 7 bases. CDR3 DNA sequence: TGTGCCATCAGTGGGACAGAGAACACTGAAGCTTTCTTT. The encoded protein is CAISGTENTEAFF.

This clonotype was seen repeatedly, ten times or more. As DNA, the CDR3 is TGTGCCAGCAGCTTAATCGCAAAGAACACTGAAGCTTTCTTT. Protein: CASSLIAKNTEAFF. The V gene is TRBV7-9, the J gene TRBJ1-1, with D uncertain. With 2 bases removed from V and 1 base from J, the gap between germline ends came to 8 bases. The CDR3 is made up of 14 amino acids. Germline lookup yields CDR1 SEHNR and CDR2 FQNEAQ (reference sequence).

This clonotype was seen at least ten times. The rearrangement joins TRBV7-6 to TRBJ1-1; 7 nucleotides match TRBD1. The CDR3 is 15 residues long. Germline assignment: CDR1 SGHVS and CDR2 FNYEAQ. The trim removed 1 base at V and 1 base at J, leaving 3 bases unmatched. The CDR3 DNA follows: TGTGCCAGCAGCTTAGGCCGACAGGGGAACACTGAAGCTTTCTTT. Protein product: CASSLGRQGNTEAFF.

This clonotype was seen at least ten times. The gene calls are TRBV7-6 and TRBJ2-3, with unresolved D. The CDR3 extends over 14 amino acids. Looked up from germline, CDR1 is SGHVS and CDR2 is FNYEAQ. Between the trimmed V and J ends, which lost 0 bases and 3 bases, there was a span of 7 bases. CDR3 protein: CASSLALGTDTQYF. CDR3 nucleotide sequence: TGTGCCAGCAGCTTAGCCCTGGGTACAGATACGCAGTATTTT.